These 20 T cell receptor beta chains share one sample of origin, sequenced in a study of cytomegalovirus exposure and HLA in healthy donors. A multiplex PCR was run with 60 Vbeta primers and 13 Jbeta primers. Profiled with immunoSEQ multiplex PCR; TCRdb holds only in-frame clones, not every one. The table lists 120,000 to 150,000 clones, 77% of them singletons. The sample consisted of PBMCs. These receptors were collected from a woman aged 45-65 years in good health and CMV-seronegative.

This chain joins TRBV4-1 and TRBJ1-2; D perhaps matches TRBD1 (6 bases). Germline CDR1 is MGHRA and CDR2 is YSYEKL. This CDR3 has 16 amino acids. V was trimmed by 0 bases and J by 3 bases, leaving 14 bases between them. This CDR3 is CASSQEVQGLYYGYTF. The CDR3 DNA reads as TGCGCCAGCAGCCAAGAGGTACAGGGCCTTTACTATGGCTACACCTTC.

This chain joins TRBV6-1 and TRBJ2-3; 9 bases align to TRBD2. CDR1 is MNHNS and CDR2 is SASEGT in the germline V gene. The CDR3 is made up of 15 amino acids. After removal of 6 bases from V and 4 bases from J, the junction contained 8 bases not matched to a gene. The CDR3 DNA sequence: TGTGCCAGCAGAAACTTGGGGACTAGCTCAGATACGCAGTATTTT. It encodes CASRNLGTSSDTQYF.

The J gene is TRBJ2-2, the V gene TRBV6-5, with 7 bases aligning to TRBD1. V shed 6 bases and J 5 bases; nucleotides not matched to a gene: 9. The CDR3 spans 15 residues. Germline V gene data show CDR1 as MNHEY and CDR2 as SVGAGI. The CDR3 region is CASSRSDRTTGELFF. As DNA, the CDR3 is TGTGCCAGCAGCAGATCGGACAGGACAACCGGGGAGCTGTTTTTT.

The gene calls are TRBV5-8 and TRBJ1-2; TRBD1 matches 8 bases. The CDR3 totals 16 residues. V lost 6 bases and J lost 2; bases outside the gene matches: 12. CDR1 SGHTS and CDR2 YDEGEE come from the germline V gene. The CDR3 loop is CASTQPTGGPNYGYTF. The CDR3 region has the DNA TGTGCCAGCACCCAACCTACAGGGGGGCCGAACTATGGCTACACCTTC.

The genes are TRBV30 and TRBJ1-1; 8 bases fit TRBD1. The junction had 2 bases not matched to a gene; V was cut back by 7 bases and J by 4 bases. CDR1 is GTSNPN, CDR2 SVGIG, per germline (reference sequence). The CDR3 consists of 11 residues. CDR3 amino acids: CASGGRTEAFF. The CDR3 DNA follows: TGTGCCTCAGGGGGCCGCACTGAAGCTTTCTTT.

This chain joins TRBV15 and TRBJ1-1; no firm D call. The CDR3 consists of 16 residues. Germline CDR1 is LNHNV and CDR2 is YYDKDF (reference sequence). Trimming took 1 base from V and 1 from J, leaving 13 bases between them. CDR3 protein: CATSRAPRAGNTEAFF. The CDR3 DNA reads TGTGCCACCAGCAGAGCCCCTCGTGCGGGGAACACTGAAGCTTTCTTT.

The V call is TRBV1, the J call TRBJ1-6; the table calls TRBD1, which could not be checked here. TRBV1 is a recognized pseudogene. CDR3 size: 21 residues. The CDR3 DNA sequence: TGCACCAGCAGCCAAGATCTTGCTGGGACAGGGGTAAGCTCCTATAATTCACCCCTCCACTTT. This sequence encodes CTSSQDLAGTGVSSYNSPLHF.

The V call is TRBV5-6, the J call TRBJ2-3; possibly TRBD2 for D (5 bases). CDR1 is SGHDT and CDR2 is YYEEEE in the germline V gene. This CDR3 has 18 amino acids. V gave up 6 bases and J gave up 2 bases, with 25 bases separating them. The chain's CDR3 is CASTLGLQDSLNTDTQYF. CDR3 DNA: TGTGCCAGCACTTTAGGACTCCAAGACTCCCTCAACACAGATACGCAGTATTTT.

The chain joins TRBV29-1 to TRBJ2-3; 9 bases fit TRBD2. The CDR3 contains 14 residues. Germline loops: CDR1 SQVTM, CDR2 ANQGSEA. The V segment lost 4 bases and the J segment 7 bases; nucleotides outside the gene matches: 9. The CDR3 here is CSVAGGGGLNTQYF. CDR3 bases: TGCAGCGTTGCCGGCGGGGGGGGCCTAAATACGCAGTATTTT.

The CDR3 sequence: CASSLDTGMNTEAFF. The CDR3 nucleotides read TGTGCCAGCAGCTTAGACACGGGTATGAACACTGAAGCTTTCTTT. The rearrangement links TRBV7-8 to TRBJ1-1; D unresolved. CDR1 is SGHVS and CDR2 is FQNEAQ in the germline V gene. Trimming cost V 1 base and J 0 bases, with 9 bases left between them. CDR3 length: 15 residues. Full variable domain (outside the CDR3, taken from reference TRBV7-8 and TRBJ1-1): GAGVSQSPRYKVAKRGQDVALRCDPISGHVSLFWYQQALGQGPEFLTYFQNEAQLDKSGLPSDRFFAERPEGSVSTLKIQRTQQEDSAVYLCASSLDTGMNTEAFFGQGTRLTVV.

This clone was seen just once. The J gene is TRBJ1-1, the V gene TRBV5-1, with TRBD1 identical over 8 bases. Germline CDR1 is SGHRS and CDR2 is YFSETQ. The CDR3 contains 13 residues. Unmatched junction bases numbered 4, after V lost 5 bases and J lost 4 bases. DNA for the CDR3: TGCGCCAGCAGGTCCACAGGGGGCACTGAAGCTTTCTTT. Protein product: CASRSTGGTEAFF.

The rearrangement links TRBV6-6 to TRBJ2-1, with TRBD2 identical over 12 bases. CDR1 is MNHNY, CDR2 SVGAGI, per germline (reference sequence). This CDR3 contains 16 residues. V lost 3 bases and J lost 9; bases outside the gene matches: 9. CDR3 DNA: TGTGCCAGCAGTTATTCGCTAGCGGGGGGGGGTAGTGAGCAGTTCTTC. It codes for CASSYSLAGGGSEQFF.

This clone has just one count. CDR3 residues: CSVLQGNYGYTF. In nucleotides, the CDR3 is TGCAGCGTCCTACAGGGTAACTATGGCTACACCTTC. V usage is TRBV29-1 and J usage is TRBJ1-2; maybe TRBD1 (6 bases). CDR1 and CDR2 (germline): SQVTM, ANQGSEA. With 6 bases removed from V and 1 base from J, the gap between germline ends came to 9 bases. CDR3 length: 12 amino acids.

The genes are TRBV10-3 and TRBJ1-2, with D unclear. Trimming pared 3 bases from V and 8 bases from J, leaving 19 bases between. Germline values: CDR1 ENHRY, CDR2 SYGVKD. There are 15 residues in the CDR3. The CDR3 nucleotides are TGTGCCATCAGTGAATCGCGAGGGTCTACATGGGGCTACACCTTC. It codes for CAISESRGSTWGYTF.

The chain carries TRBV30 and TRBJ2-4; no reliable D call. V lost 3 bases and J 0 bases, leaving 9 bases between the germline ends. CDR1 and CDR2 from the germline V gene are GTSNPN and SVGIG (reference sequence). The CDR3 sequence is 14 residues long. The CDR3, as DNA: TGTGCCTGGAGCAAAACAGTAGCCAAAAACATTCAGTACTTC. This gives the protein CAWSKTVAKNIQYF. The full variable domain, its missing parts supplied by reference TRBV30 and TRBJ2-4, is SQTIHQWPATLVQPVGSPLSLECTVEGTSNPNLYWYRQAAGRGLQLLFYSVGIGQISSEVPQNLSASRPQDRQFILSSKKLLLSDSGFYLCAWSKTVAKNIQYFGAGTRLSVL.

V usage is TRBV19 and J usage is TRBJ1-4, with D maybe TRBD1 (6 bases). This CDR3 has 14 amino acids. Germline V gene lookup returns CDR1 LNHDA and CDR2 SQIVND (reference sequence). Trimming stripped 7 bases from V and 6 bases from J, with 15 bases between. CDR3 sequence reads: CASTLAGAHEKLFF. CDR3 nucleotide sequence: TGTGCCAGTACGTTAGCGGGGGCTCATGAAAAACTGTTTTTT.

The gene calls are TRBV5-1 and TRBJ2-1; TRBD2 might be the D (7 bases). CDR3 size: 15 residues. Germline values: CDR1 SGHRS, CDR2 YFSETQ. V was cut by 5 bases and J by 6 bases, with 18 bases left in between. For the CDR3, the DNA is TGCGCCAGCAGACTGGGGGGGGCCTCGGGCAATGAGCAGTTCTTC. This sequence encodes CASRLGGASGNEQFF.

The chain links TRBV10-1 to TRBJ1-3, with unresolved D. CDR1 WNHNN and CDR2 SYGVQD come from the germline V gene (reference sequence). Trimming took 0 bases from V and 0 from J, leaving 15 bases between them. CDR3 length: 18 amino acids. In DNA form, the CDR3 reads TGCGCCAGCAGTGAGTCAGGAGTGCAGCCATACTCTGGAAACACCATATATTTT. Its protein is CASSESGVQPYSGNTIYF.

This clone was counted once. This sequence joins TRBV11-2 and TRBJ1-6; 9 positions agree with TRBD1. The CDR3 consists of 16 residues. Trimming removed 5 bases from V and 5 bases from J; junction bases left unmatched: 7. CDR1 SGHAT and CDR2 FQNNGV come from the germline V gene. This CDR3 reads CASSPRTGEDNSPLHF. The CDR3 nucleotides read TGTGCCAGCAGCCCCCGGACAGGGGAAGATAATTCACCCCTCCACTTT.

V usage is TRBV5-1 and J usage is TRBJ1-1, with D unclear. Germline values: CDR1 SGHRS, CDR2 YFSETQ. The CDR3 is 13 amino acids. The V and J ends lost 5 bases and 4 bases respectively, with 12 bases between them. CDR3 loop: CASRGAVGTEAFF. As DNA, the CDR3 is TGCGCCAGCAGAGGCGCGGTGGGCACTGAAGCTTTCTTT.